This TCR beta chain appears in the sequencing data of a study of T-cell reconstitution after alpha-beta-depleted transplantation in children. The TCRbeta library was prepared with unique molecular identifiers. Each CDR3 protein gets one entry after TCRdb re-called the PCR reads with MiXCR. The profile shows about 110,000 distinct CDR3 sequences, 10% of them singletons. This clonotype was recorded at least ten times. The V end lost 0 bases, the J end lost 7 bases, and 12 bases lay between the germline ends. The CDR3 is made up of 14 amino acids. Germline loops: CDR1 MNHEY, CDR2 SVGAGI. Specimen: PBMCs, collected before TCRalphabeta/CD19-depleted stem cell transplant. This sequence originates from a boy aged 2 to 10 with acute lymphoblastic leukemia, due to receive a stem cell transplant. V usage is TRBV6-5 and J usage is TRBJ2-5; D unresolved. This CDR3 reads CASSYSPPSGTQYF. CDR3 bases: TGTGCCAGCAGTTACTCCCCACCGTCCGGGACCCAGTACTTC.